This T cell receptor beta chain was sequenced during a study of Tregs in tolerant kidney transplant recipients. The data were produced by immunoSEQ multiplex PCR, yet TCRdb's version contains in-frame clones alone and is incomplete. In the table there are roughly 80,000 clones, roughly 98% of which are singletons. V lost 0 bases, J lost 2 bases, and 11 bases lay in between. Germline V gene data show CDR1 as MNHEY and CDR2 as SMNVEV (reference sequence). This CDR3 is 15 amino acids long. Unstimulated Tregs (CD4+CD25+CD127-) and CD4+CD25- non-Tregs were sorted from PBMCs. The chain employs TRBV27 and TRBJ2-7; TRBD1 might be the D (5 bases). Sequences were derived from CD4+ T cells from blood, sampled before the transplant. The receptor's source is a human donor who received a combined kidney and bone marrow transplant. The CDR3 loop reads CASSLSEQDPYEQYF. The DNA for the CDR3 is TGTGCCAGCAGTTTATCGGAACAGGACCCCTACGAGCAGTACTTC.